This TCR beta chain comes out of a study of T-cell memory formation after mild COVID-19. In the study overall: TCR clusters were mostly confined to one donor each. Study conclusions and caveats: Second-wave clones peaking on day 37 lacked confirmed SARS-CoV-2 specificity. CD4+ contracting clones were mainly CM and EM; CD8+ ones, EMRA.

Germline trimming cut 6 bases from V and 4 bases from J; bases unmatched to any gene: 6. The CDR3 has 14 amino acids. Germline assignment: CDR1 MGHDK and CDR2 SYGVNS. 5'RACE primed at constant segments yielded TCR alpha and TCR beta cDNA libraries bearing sample barcodes and UMIs. One entry per CDR3 protein, called by TCRdb with MiXCR from the 5' RACE reads. This sample has some 440,000 distinct CDR3 sequences, with 20% to 30% found just once. This clonotype has only a few counts. Antigen: not known. The chain employs TRBV25-1 and TRBJ1-5; 7 positions match TRBD1. This TCR was sampled from an adult woman who had mild COVID-19 (a few samples of this study predate the infection). Cell type and time point are not known. Sequencing was done on a sample of PBMCs or a T cell subset sorted from them (not recorded which). CDR3 protein: CASRRTGRNQPQHF. CDR3 DNA: TGTGCCAGCAGGAGGACAGGCAGGAATCAGCCCCAGCATTTT. Combining the CDR3 with reference TRBV25-1 and TRBJ1-5 gives the whole variable domain EADIYQTPRYLVIGTGKKITLECSQTMGHDKMYWYQQDPGMELHLIHYSYGVNSTEKGDLSSESTVSRIRTEHFPLTLESARPSHTSQYLCASRRTGRNQPQHFGDGTRLSIL.